The T cell receptor beta chain under discussion was sequenced for a study of blood T cell repertoires in COVID-19. Per the germline V gene, CDR1 is LGHDT and CDR2 is YNNKEL (reference sequence). V was cut by 8 bases and J by 6 bases, with 20 bases left in between. The CDR3 totals 15 residues. Authors' processing steps: Counts of nucleated cells, estimated from reference gene primer amplification, were obtained. This table comes from immunoSEQ multiplex PCR, and its TCRdb copy is limited to in-frame clones, with some not included. The V and J calls and the clone size are those of that table, but D and trimming were determined from the DNA. The table shows hundreds of thousands of clones, with approximately 90% occurring only once. Categorization into cohorts depended on clinical history that participants reported.

This clonotype was obtained from a woman in her twenties or thirties with acute COVID-19. The chain is built from TRBV3-1 (or the pseudogene TRBV3-2) and TRBJ1-5, with D maybe TRBD1 (6 bases). Sequences were obtained from PBMCs or T cells enriched from blood (not recorded which). For the CDR3, the DNA is TGTGCCAGCGCTCCGAGGGGGGGATATAGTCAGCCCCAGCATTTT. It codes for CASAPRGGYSQPQHF.